This T cell receptor gamma chain is drawn from a study of human gamma delta and Vdelta1 T cells. Overall study findings and caveats: Polyclonal Delta One T cells reportedly showed broad cytotoxic targeting of acute myeloid leukemia.

TCRdb reapplied CATT to the PCR reads. Counted here are some 8,500 gamma-chain clones, 45% to 55% occurring once; the ten biggest clones make up roughly 2.7%. The sample holds a few counts of this clone. Its antigen remains unidentified. The J segment lost 0 bases and the V segment lost 3 bases, leaving 5 bases of the junction unmatched. The CDR3 totals 14 residues. Germline V CDR1 and CDR2: EGSNGY, YDSYNSKV. This TCR came from a human donor in good health. The specimen was Vdelta1 gamma-delta T cells from blood grown in culture (DOT cells). The chain is built from TRGV2 and TRGJ1 or TRGJ2. The CDR3 region has the DNA TGTGCCACCTGGGACAGGGCGAATTATTATAAGAAACTCTTT. Protein: CATWDRANYYKKLF.